The T cell receptor (beta chain) described here comes from a study of T-cell memory formation after mild COVID-19. From germline, CDR1 is MNHEY and CDR2 SMNVEV (reference sequence). There are 13 residues in the CDR3. Trimming left V 5 bases short and J 13 bases short, with 15 bases between. 5'RACE with constant-segment primers yielded barcoded, UMI-tagged TCR alpha and TCR beta cDNA libraries. TCRdb used MiXCR to reprocess the 5' RACE reads, holding one entry per CDR3 protein. The sample carries about 340,000 distinct CDR3 sequences, about an eighth recorded once. In its sample, this clonotype was seen a few times. As yet, its antigen is unknown. Study-wide results and caveats: There was a balanced CD4/CD8 profile in clones contracting day 15 to 85, and later expanders leaned CD4+. The appearance of some responding clones in pre-infection memory suggested that cross-reactive memory joined.

The TCR originated in a man aged 18 to 35 who had mild COVID-19 (a few samples of this study predate the infection). Cell type and time point are not known. The chain is built from TRBV27 and TRBJ1-6; the D gene is possibly TRBD1 (6 bases). The sample comprised PBMCs or a T cell subset sorted from them (not recorded which). The CDR3 sequence is CASSVGGKGPLHF. DNA for the CDR3: TGTGCCAGCAGTGTCGGGGGCAAGGGTCCCCTCCACTTT.